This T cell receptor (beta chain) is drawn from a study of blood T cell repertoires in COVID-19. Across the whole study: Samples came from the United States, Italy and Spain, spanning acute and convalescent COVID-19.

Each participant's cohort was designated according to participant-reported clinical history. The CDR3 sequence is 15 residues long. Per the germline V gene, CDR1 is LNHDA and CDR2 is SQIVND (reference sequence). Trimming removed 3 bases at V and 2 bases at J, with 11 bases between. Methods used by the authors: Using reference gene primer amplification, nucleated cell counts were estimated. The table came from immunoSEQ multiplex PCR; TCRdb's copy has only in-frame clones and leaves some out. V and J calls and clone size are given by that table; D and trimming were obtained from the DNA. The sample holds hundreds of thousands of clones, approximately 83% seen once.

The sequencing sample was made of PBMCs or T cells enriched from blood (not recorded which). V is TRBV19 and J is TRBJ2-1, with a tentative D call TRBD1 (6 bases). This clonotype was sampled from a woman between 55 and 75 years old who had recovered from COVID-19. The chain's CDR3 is CASSIEGDAYNEQFF. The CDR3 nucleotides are TGTGCCAGTAGTATCGAGGGGGATGCCTACAATGAGCAGTTCTTC. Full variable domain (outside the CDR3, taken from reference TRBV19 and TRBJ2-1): DGGITQSPKYLFRKEGQNVTLSCEQNLNHDAMYWYRQDPGQGLRLIYYSQIVNDFQKGDIAEGYSVSREKKESFPLTVTSAQKNPTAFYLCASSIEGDAYNEQFFGPGTRLTVL.